Sequencing of this T cell receptor (beta chain) was carried out in a study of blood T cell repertoires in COVID-19 (dated by TCRdb to 2018 to 2020). About the investigation overall: Samples covering the acute and convalescent phases of COVID-19 were provided by collaborators in the United States, Italy and Spain. The prospective study material was composed of cDNA or gDNA derived from T cells, B-cell-depleted T cells, or PBMCs. Where available, HLA class I and class II types were taken from metadata supplied by the sample provider and were not determined by assay-based typing. A freely available public database, intended as a resource for researchers studying the immune response to SARS-CoV-2, is where the repertoires were released. Nearly every sample came with metadata listing a de-identified subject ID, COVID-19 status, age in years and sex. The dataset comprised deeply sampled blood TCRbeta repertoires from subjects exposed to, actively infected with, or recovered from COVID-19. The samples were drawn from two sources: the first 160 participants of the ongoing ImmuneRACE study, and over 1,000 subjects contributed by 6 global collaborators. Findings and caveats that apply to the study as a whole: How much clinical and demographic metadata was included differed by source and by participant, and the metadata was provided uncurated.

The germline V gene supplies CDR1 MNHEY and CDR2 SVGAGI. Spanning cysteine to phenylalanine, the CDR3 consists of 14 amino acids. Only the CDR3 part of the read is kept: 42 bases, read in frame from the first base. V drops 6 bases and J drops 0 bases, leaving 11 bases in between. About this clone: The antigen it binds to is not known. Base qualities are missing; no much larger clone stands one base away.

TCRbeta CDR3 regions were amplified from genomic DNA by means of the immunoSEQ Assay, a bias-controlled multiplex PCR. Regarding the original processing steps: Within the assay, amplification of reference gene primers was used to estimate how many nucleated cells each sample contained. To quantify the absolute abundance of each unique TCRbeta CDR3 rearrangement, sequence reads were collapsed and filtered. For each sample, productive Simpson clonality was calculated by taking the square root of Simpson's diversity index across productive rearrangements. Drawn from immuneACCESS, this table holds only the in-frame rearrangements with V and J called that TCRdb kept. Clones are partly lost; checked studies trace under half to an unresolved V gene and leave the rest unexplained. D and trimming were read from the DNA, whereas the V and J calls and clone size are those reported in that table. In this sample the table shows fewer than 350,000 clones, under 95% of which occur a single time. The top ten constitute under 3% of the sample.

In the prospective study, participants were about 18 to 89 years old, resided in approximately 25 geographic areas of the United States, and were enrolled through a virtual design. Cohort assignment in the prospective study relied on participant-reported clinical history from a screening survey and a study questionnaire. Each participant in the prospective study had whole blood, serum and a nasopharyngeal or oropharyngeal swab collected by mobile phlebotomists. Prospective study participants could optionally give additional blood draws and questionnaires over a roughly two-month period. Before DNA extraction, prospective study blood samples were shipped either frozen or at room temperature.

The TCR comes from a woman aged 40 to 49 with acute COVID-19. The rearrangement joined TRBV6-5 to TRBJ1-2, and perhaps TRBD1 as D gene, on 5 matching bases. Input material: PBMCs or T cells enriched from blood (not recorded which). The CDR3 region reads CASSRARANYGYTF. The nucleotide sequence is given as TGTGCCAGCAGCAGAGCCAGGGCTAACTATGGCTACACCTTC.